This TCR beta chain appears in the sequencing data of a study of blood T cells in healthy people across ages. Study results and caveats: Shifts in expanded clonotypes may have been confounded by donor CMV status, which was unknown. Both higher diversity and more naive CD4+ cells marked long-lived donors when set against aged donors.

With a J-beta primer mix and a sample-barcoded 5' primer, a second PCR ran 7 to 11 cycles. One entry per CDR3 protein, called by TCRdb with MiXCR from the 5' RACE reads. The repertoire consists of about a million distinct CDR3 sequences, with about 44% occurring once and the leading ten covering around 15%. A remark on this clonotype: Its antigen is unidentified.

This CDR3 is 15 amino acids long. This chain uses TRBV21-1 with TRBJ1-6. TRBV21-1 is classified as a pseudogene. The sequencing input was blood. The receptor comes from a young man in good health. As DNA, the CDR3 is TGTGCCAGCACTAAGGAGGTAGTATTGAATTCACCCCTCCACTTT. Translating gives CASTKEVVLNSPLHF.